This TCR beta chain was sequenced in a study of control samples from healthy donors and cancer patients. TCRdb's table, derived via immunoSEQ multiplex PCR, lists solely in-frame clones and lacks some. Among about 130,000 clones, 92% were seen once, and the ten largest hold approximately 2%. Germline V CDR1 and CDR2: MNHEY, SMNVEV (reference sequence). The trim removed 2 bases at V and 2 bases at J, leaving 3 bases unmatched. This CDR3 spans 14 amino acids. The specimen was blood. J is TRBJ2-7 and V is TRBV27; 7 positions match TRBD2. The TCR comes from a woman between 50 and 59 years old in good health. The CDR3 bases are TGTGCCAGCAGTTTAGCGGGGGAGGCCTACGAGCAGTACTTC. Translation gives CASSLAGEAYEQYF.